The 4 T cell receptor beta chains below were found in one sample sequenced in a study of cytomegalovirus exposure and HLA in healthy donors (dated by TCRdb to about 2017). Library creation used the immunoSEQ multiplex PCR assay. For the multiplex PCR, a mixture combining 60 forward primers for TCR Vbeta segments and 13 reverse primers for TCR Jbeta segments was used. As stored in TCRdb, this immuneACCESS dataset retains in-frame rearrangements with V and J assigned. A fraction of the clones does not appear; measured against another copy, unresolved V genes explain less than half of the discrepancy, and the remainder lacks a known reason. The sample table holds approximately 110,000 clones, of which approximately 80% were seen once. Under 2.5% of the sample is in the top ten clones. The sequenced sample consisted of PBMCs. The receptors derive from a woman in her twenties or thirties in good health and CMV-seronegative.

This chain uses TRBV5-4 with TRBJ1-2; 10 positions match TRBD1. This CDR3 contains 14 residues. Per the germline V gene, CDR1 is SGHNT and CDR2 is YYREEE (reference sequence). Trimming took 0 bases from V and 7 from J; bases not matched to a gene: 3. CDR3 in amino acids: CASSLAGTGVGYTF. In DNA form, the CDR3 reads TGTGCCAGCAGCTTGGCCGGGACAGGGGTTGGCTACACCTTC.

The chain is built from TRBV7-2 and TRBJ2-7; 7 positions agree with TRBD1. Germline-derived CDR1 and CDR2 are SGHTA and FQGNSA. The CDR3 consists of 15 residues. Trimming removed 3 bases from V and 4 bases from J; junction bases left unmatched: 9. CDR3 DNA: TGTGCCAGCAGCTTCCCCAGGACAGGATCATACGAGCAGTACTTC. Its translation: CASSFPRTGSYEQYF.

This clone was counted between two and nine times. The chain joins TRBV11-3 to TRBJ2-5, with 9 bases fitting TRBD1. The CDR3 has 17 residues. The germline CDR1 and CDR2 sequences are SGHNT and YENEEA. V shed 1 base, J shed 4 bases, and the junction held 10 bases outside the gene matches. The CDR3: CASSLGPGTGSGETQYF. The CDR3 nucleotides read TGTGCCAGCAGCTTAGGCCCCGGGACAGGGAGCGGAGAGACCCAGTACTTC.

This sequence joins TRBV30 and TRBJ2-7; the match to TRBD1 covers 7 bases. J gave up 5 bases and V 3 bases, and 13 bases lay outside the gene matches. The CDR3 is 15 amino acids. The germline V gene encodes CDR1 GTSNPN and CDR2 SVGIG (reference sequence). This CDR3 is CAWRGDSILGNEQYF. The CDR3 DNA is TGTGCCTGGAGGGGGGACAGCATCCTTGGCAACGAGCAGTACTTC.